Presented here are 2 T cell receptor beta chains from one specimen sequenced in a study of response to subunit inactivated influenza vaccine. TCRdb used MiXCR to reprocess the RT-PCR reads, holding one entry per CDR3 protein. Of approximately 530,000 distinct CDR3 sequences in the sample, approximately 7.7% were seen once. The sample here was PBMCs from blood, taken roughly 24 months after vaccination. Receptors originate from a man between 45 and 75 years old who received an inactivated influenza vaccine.

This clonotype was recorded at least ten times. This chain connects TRBV11-3 to TRBJ2-2, with 9 bases lining up with TRBD1. The J segment lost 6 bases and the V segment lost 6 bases, leaving 5 bases of the junction unmatched. This CDR3 is built from 14 residues. The V gene's germline CDR1 is SGHNT and CDR2 YENEEA. The CDR3 is CASRAGTGSGELFF. As DNA, the CDR3 is TGTGCCAGCAGGGCCGGGACAGGGTCCGGGGAGCTGTTTTTT.

This clonotype was seen many times. The genes are TRBV15 and TRBJ2-7; weak D call: TRBD1 (5 bases). Trimming removed 3 bases from V and 3 bases from J, with 6 bases in between. There are 12 residues in the CDR3. The germline V gene has CDR1 LNHNV and CDR2 YYDKDF (reference sequence). The CDR3 DNA sequence: TGTGCCACCAGCAGTCAGGGCTACGAGCAGTACTTC. Translation: CATSSQGYEQYF.